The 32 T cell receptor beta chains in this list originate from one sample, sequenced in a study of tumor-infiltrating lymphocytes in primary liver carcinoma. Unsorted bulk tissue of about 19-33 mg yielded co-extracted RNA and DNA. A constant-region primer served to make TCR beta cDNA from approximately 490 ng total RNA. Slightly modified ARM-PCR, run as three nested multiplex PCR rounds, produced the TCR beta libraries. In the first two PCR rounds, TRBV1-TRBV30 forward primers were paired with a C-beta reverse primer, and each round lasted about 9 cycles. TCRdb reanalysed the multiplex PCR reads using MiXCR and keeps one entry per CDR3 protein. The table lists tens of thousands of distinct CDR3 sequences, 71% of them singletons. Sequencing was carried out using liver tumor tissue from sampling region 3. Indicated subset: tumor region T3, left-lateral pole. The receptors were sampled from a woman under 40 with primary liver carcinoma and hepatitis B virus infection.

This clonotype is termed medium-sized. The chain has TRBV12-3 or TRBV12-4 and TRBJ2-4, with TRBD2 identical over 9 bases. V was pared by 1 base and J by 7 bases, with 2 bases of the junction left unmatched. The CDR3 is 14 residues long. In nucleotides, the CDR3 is TGTGCCAGCAGTTTAGGGCGGGAGGGGAACATTCAGTACTTC. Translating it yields CASSLGREGNIQYF.

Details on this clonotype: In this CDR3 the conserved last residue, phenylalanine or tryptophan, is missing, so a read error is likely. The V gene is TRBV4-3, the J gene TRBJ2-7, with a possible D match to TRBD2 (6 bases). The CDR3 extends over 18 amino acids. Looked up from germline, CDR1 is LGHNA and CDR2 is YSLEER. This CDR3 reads CTSSQAVTEGHISYEQYL. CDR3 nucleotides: TGCACCAGCAGCCAAGCTGTGACGGAGGGTCACATTAGCTACGAGCAGTACCTC.

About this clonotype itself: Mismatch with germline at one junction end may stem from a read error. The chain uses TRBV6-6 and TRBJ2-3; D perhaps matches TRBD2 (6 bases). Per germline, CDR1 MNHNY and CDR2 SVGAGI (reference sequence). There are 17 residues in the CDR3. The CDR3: CVSSYSLGSGSTDTQYF. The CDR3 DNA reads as TGTGTCAGCAGTTACTCTCTTGGCAGCGGGTCCACAGATACGCAGTATTTT.

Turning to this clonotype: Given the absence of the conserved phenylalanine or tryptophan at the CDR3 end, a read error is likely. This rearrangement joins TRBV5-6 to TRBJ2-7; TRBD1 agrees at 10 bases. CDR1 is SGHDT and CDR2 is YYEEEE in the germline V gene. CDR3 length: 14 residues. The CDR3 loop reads CVSSFGTGAFEQYS. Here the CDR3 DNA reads TGTGTCAGCAGCTTTGGGACAGGGGCCTTCGAGCAGTACTCC.

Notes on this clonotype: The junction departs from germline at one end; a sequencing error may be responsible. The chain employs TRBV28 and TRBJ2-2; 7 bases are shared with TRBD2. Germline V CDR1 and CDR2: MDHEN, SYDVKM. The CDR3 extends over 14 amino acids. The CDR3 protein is CASSSSGNTGDLLF. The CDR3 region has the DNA TGTGCCAGCAGTTCTAGCGGTAACACCGGGGACCTGCTTTTT.

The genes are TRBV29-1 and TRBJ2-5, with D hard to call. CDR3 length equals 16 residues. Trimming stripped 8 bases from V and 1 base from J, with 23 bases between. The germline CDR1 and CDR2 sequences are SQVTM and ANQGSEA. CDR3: CSIQASRLGVQETQYF. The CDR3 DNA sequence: TGCAGCATTCAAGCCTCCCGGTTAGGAGTCCAAGAGACCCAGTACTTC.

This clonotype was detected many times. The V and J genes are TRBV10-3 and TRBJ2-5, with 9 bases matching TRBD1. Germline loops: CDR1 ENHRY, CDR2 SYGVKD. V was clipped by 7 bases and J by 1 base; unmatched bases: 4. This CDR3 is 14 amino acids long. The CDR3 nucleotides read TGTGCCATCAAGGGACAGGGACCCCAAGAGACCCAGTACTTC. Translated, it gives CAIKGQGPQETQYF.

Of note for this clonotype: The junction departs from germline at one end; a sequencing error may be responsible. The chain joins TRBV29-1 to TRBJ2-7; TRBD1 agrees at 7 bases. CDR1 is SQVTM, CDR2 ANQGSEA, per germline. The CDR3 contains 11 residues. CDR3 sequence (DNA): TGCAATGTTTTAACAGGGGTTCAGCAATACTTC. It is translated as CNVLTGVQQYF.

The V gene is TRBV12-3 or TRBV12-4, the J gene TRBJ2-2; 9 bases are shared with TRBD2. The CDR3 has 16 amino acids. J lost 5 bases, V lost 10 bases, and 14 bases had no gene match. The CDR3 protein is CANSPGGRASTGELFF. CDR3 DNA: TGTGCCAATTCACCCGGCGGGAGGGCCAGTACCGGGGAGCTGTTTTTT.

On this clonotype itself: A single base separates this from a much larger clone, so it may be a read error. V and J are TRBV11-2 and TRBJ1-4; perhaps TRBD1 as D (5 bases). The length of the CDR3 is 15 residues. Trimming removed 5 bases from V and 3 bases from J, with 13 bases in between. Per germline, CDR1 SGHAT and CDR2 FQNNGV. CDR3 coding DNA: TGTGCCAGCAGCCACACGATAGGGGCTAATGAAAAACTGTTTTTT. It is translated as CASSHTIGANEKLFF. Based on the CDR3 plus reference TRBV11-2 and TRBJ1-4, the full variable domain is EAGVAQSPRYKIIEKRQSVAFWCNPISGHATLYWYQQILGQGPKLLIQFQNNGVVDDSQLPKDRFSAERLKGVDSTLKIQPAKLEDSAVYLCASSHTIGANEKLFFGSGTQLSVL.

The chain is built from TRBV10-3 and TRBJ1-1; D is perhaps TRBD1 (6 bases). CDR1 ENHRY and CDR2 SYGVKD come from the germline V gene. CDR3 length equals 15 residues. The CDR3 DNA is TGTATCATCAGCACTGGGACAACGCTGAACACTGAAGCTTTCTTT. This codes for CIISTGTTLNTEAFF.

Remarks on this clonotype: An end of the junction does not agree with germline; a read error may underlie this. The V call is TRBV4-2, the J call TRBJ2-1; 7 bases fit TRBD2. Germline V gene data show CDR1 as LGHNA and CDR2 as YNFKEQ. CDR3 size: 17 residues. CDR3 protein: CTSCHHNVGGSRGEQFF. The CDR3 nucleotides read TGTACCAGCTGCCACCATAATGTGGGAGGGTCCAGAGGTGAGCAGTTCTTC.

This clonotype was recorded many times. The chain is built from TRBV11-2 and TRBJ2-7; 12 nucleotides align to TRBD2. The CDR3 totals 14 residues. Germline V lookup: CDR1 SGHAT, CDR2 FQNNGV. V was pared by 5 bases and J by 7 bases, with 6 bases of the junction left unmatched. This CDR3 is CASSQTSGSGEQYF. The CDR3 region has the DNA TGTGCCAGCAGCCAGACTAGCGGGAGTGGTGAGCAGTACTTC.

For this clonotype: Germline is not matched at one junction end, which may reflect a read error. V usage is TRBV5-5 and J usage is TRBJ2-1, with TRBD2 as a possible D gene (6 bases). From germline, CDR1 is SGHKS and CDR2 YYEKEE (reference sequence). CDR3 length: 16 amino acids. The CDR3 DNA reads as TGCGCCAGCAGCTTGGCTTTAGCGGAATCGTACAATGAGCAGTTCTTC. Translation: CASSLALAESYNEQFF.

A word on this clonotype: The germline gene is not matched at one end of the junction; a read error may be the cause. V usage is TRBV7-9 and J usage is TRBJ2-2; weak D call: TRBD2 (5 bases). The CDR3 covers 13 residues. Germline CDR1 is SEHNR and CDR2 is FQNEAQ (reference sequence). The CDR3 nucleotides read TGTGCCAGCAGTAGGAGGAACACCGGGGAGCTGTGTTTT. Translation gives CASSRRNTGELCF.

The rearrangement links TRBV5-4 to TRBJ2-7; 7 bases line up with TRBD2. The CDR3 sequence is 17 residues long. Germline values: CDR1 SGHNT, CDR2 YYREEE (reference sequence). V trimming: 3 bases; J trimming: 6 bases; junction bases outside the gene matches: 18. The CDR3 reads CASSYEGDPTWGGEQYF. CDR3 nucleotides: TGTGCCAGCAGCTATGAGGGAGACCCCACTTGGGGGGGCGAGCAGTACTTC.

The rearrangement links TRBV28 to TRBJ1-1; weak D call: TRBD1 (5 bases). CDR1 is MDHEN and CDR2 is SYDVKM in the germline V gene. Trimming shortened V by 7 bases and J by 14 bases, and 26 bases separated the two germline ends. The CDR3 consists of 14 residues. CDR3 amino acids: CASKVSGPGTEVFF. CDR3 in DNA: TGTGCCAGCAAAGTCTCAGGGCCCGGAACTGAAGTCTTCTTT.

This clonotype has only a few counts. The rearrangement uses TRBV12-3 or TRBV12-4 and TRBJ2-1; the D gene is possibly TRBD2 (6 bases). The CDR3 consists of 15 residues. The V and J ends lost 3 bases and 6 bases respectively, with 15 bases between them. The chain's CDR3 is CASSLALATVNEQFF. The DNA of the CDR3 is TGTGCCAGCAGTTTGGCCCTAGCGACAGTCAATGAGCAGTTCTTC.

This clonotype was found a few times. The CDR3: CAFGLLLYNEQFF. The CDR3 DNA follows: TGTGCCTTCGGGCTGCTCCTATACAATGAGCAGTTCTTC. The chain carries TRBV6-2 or TRBV6-3 and TRBJ2-1; D remains ambiguous. The CDR3 loop spans 13 amino acids. With 11 bases removed from V and 4 bases from J, the gap between germline ends came to 15 bases. Germline V gene lookup returns CDR1 MNHEY and CDR2 SVGEGT.

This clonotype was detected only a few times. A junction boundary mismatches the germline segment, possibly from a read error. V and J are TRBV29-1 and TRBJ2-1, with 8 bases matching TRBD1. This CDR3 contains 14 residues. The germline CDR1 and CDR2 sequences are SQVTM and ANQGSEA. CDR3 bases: TGCAACGTTTGTAGGGACAGGCATAGAGATGAGCAGTTCTTC. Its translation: CNVCRDRHRDEQFF.

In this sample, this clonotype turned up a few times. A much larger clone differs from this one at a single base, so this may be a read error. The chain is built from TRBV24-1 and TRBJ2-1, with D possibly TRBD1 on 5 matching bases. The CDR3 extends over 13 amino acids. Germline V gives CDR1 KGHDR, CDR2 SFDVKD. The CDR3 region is CATRDTSYNERFF. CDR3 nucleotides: TGTGCCACCAGGGACACTTCCTACAATGAGCGGTTCTTC.

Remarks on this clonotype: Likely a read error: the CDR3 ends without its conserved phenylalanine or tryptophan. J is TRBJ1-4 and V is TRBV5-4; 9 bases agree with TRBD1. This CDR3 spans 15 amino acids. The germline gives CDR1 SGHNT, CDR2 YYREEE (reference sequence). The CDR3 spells CVSSTNRGLKEKLFL. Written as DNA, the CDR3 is TGTGTCAGCAGCACCAACAGGGGGCTAAAAGAAAAACTGTTTTTA.

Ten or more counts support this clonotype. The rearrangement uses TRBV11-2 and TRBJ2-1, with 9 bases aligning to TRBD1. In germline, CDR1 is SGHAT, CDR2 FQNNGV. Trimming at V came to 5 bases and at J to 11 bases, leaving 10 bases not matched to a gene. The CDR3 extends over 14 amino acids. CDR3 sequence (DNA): TGTGCCAGCAGCCGACGGACAGGGGTCGATAAGCAGTTCTTC. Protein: CASSRRTGVDKQFF.

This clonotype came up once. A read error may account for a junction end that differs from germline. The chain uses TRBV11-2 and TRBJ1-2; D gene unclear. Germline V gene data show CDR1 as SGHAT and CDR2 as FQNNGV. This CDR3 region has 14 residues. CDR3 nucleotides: TGTGCCAGCAACTTAGTATTCGTGTCTGGCGGCTACACCTTC. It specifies CASNLVFVSGGYTF.

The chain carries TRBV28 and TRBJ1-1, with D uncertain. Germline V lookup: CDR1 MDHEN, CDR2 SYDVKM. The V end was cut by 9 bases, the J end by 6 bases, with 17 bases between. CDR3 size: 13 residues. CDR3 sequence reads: CASRLYPNAEAFF. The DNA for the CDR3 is TGTGCCAGTAGGCTTTACCCCAACGCTGAAGCTTTCTTT.

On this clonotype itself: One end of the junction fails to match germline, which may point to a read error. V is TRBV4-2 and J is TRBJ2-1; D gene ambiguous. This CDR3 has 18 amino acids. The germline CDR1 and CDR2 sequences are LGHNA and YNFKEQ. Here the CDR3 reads CASSQVVSVQSSYNEQFF. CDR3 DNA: TGTGCCAGTAGCCAAGTAGTGAGCGTACAAAGCTCCTACAATGAGCAGTTCTTC.

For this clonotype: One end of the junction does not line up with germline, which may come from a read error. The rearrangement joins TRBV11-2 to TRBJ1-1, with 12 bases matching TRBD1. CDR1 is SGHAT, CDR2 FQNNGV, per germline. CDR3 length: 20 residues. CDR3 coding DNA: TGTGCCAGCAACGTTCGGGACAGGGGGCGCAAGAGGTGGAGTAACACTGAATCTTTCTTT. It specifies CASNVRDRGRKRWSNTESFF.

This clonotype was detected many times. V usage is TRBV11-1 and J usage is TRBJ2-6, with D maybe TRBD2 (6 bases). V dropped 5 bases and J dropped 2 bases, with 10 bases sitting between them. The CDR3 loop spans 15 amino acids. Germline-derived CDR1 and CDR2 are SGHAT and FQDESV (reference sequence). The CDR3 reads CASSPSGAGANVLTF. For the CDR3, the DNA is TGTGCCAGCAGCCCCTCGGGGGCTGGGGCCAACGTCCTGACTTTC.

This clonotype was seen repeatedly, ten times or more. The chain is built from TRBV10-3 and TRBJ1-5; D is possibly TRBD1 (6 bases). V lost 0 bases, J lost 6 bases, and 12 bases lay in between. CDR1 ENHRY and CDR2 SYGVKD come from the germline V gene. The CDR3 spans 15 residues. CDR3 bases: TGTGCCATCAGTGAGTCTCTACAGGGCGGTCAGCCCCAGCATTTT. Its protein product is CAISESLQGGQPQHF.

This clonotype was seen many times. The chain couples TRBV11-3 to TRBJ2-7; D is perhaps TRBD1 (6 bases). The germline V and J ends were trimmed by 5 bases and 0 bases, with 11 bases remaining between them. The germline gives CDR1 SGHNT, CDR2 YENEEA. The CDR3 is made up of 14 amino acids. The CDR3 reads CASSPGTYSYEQYF. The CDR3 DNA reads TGTGCCAGCAGCCCCGGGACATACTCCTACGAGCAGTACTTC.

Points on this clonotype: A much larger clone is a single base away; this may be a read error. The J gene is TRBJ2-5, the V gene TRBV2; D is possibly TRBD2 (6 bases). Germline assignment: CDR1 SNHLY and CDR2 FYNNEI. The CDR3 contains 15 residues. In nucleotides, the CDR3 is TGTGCCAACAGTGAAAGTGCGGGACGGCAAGAGACCCAGTACTTC. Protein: CANSESAGRQETQYF.

CDR3 loop: CSVEPQGGNTIYF. The CDR3 DNA sequence: TGCAGCGTTGAACCGCAGGGGGGAAACACCATATATTTT. The chain joins TRBV29-1 to TRBJ1-3; D is perhaps TRBD1 (6 bases). The ends were cut back, 2 bases at V and 4 bases at J, with 9 bases in the middle. Looked up from germline, CDR1 is SQVTM and CDR2 is ANQGSEA. The CDR3 runs 13 residues.